This TCR beta chain is from a study of cytomegalovirus exposure and HLA in healthy donors. This CDR3 region has 16 residues. The V end lost 0 bases, the J end lost 2 bases, and 12 bases lay between the germline ends. Germline lookup yields CDR1 LGHNA and CDR2 YSLEER. Notes on the study in general: Because they were indistinguishable, some V segments, including TRBV6-2 and TRBV6-3, were excluded.

Vbeta (60) and Jbeta (13) primers were used in the PCR. Sequencing used immunoSEQ multiplex PCR; TCRdb keeps in-frame clones, though not all of them. The data show 160,000 or so clones, around 76% seen once. This clone was recorded a few times. Its specificity is not known. This receptor was taken from a man aged 55 to 69 in good health and CMV-seronegative. The gene calls are TRBV4-3 and TRBJ2-3; D is uncertain. Sequenced input: PBMCs. The CDR3 nucleotides read TGCGCCAGCAGCCAAGAAAGGAGTCTGAACACAGATACGCAGTATTTT. Translating gives CASSQERSLNTDTQYF.